What follows describes a single T cell receptor (beta chain). In the original analysis: Amplifying reference gene primers gave estimates of nucleated cell counts. Profiled with immunoSEQ multiplex PCR; TCRdb holds only in-frame clones, not every one. That table gives V, J and clone size, and the DNA gave D and trimming. Of some 270,000 clones listed, around 83% are singletons. V gave up 4 bases and J gave up 5 bases, with 9 bases separating them. This CDR3 contains 13 residues. The data are from a study of blood T cell repertoires in COVID-19. Whole-study context: Donors in the United States, Italy and Spain gave samples during acute or convalescent COVID-19. In each case, the material was cDNA or gDNA derived from T cells, B-cell-depleted T cells, or PBMCs.

Sequenced input: peripheral blood. This TCR derives from a woman in her forties who had recovered from COVID-19. V is TRBV12-3 or TRBV12-4 and J is TRBJ1-5; D call uncertain. The CDR3 DNA reads as TGTGCCAGCAGTTACCGGGTAGATCAGCCCCAGCATTTT. Its translation: CASSYRVDQPQHF.